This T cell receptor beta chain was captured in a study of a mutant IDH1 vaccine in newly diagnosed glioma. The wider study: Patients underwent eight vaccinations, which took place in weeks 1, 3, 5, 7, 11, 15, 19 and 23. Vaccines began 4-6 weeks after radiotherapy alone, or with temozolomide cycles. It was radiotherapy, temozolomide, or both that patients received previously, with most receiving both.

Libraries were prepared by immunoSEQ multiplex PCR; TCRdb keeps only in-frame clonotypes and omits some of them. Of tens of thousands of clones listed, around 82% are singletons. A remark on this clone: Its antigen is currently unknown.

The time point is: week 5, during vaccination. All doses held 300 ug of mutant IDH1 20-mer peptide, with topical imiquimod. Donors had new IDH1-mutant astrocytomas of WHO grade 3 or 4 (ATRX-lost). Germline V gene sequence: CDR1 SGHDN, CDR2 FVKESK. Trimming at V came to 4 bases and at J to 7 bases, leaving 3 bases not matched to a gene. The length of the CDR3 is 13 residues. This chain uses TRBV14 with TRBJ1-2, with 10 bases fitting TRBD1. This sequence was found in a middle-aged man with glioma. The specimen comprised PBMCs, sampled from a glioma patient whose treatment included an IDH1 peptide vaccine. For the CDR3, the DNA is TGTGCCAGCAGCCCACGGGACAGGGGTGGCTACACCTTC. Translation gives CASSPRDRGGYTF.